The present T cell receptor (beta chain) was sequenced within a study of cytomegalovirus exposure and HLA in healthy donors. Study-level points and caveats: Most CMV-associated TCR beta chains appeared HLA-restricted in a later analysis.

The PCR contained 60 Vbeta and 13 Jbeta primers. Assay used: immunoSEQ multiplex PCR; TCRdb lists only in-frame clones, some missing. The table lists 140,000 or so clones, about 84% of them singletons, with less than 3% in the top ten. In its sample, this clone was seen once. No antigen is known for it. This CDR3 region has 15 residues. Germline V gives CDR1 MNHEY, CDR2 SVGAGI. With V trimmed by 7 bases and J by 2 bases, 8 bases remained unmatched. The chain employs TRBV6-5 and TRBJ1-5, with 7 bases lining up with TRBD1. The origin of this receptor is a woman aged 18 to 35 in good health and CMV-seropositive. Sequenced input: PBMCs. CDR3 loop: CASKARGAGNQPQHF. Here the CDR3 DNA reads TGTGCCAGCAAGGCCAGGGGGGCCGGCAATCAGCCCCAGCATTTT.